The table lists the clone carrying this TCR beta chain with a few counts. Trimming pared 1 base from V and 4 bases from J, leaving 14 bases between. CDR3 length equals 16 residues. CDR1 is SGHNT and CDR2 is YYREEE in the germline V gene (reference sequence). The data are from a study of regulatory T cells in long-lasting Graves disease. Combining iRepertoire HTBI primers with Arm-PCR of CDR3 regions, the authors built TCR beta libraries. TCRdb passed the multiplex PCR reads through MiXCR, listing each CDR3 protein once. The repertoire holds a few hundred thousand distinct CDR3 sequences, with less than 20% as singletons. The time point was: newly diagnosed GD, antithyroid drugs for less than 3 months. Extracted PBMC RNA gave rise to the TCR library. This same sample was also taken into another study, of T cells in Graves' hyperthyroidism and ophthalmopathy. That report adds: RT-PCR in the first round (using the HTBI primer set) targeted the TCR CDR3. Researchers found most expanded thyroid clonotypes above 0.001 in blood as well.

The TCR was taken from a woman between 18 and 29 years old with Graves disease. V is TRBV5-4 and J is TRBJ2-2, with D tentatively TRBD2 (6 bases). Here the sequenced sample was peripheral blood mononuclear cells (PBMCs), taken at new diagnosis, from a patient treated with antithyroid drugs. CDR3 amino acids: CASSLRGLPGTGELFF. In DNA, the CDR3 is TGTGCCAGCAGCTTGAGAGGACTACCGGGCACCGGGGAGCTGTTTTTT.